This T cell receptor beta chain is from a study of cytomegalovirus exposure and HLA in healthy donors. A word on this clone: The antigen is undetermined.

The CDR3 runs to 14 residues. The ends lost 6 bases at V and 4 bases at J; junction bases unmatched: 10. In germline, CDR1 is SQVTM, CDR2 ANQGSEA. The study, taken as a whole, reports: Per a prior analysis, the majority of TCR beta V segments were productive roughly 90% or roughly 30% of the time.

PCR was performed using 60 Vbeta and 13 Jbeta primers. This table comes from immunoSEQ multiplex PCR, and its TCRdb copy is limited to in-frame clones, with some not included. The sample consists of about 86,000 clones, about three quarters of them appearing once. Specimen: PBMCs. The rearrangement links TRBV29-1 to TRBJ1-2, with TRBD1 identical over 8 bases. This sequence originates from a male donor in good health and CMV-seropositive. Written as DNA, the CDR3 is TGCAGCGTGGTGACAGGGGTCGTAGGCTATGGCTACACCTTC. Its protein product is CSVVTGVVGYGYTF.